This TCR beta chain derives from a study of blood T cell repertoires in COVID-19. Study summary: Sites in the United States, Italy and Spain provided acute and convalescent COVID-19 samples.

Trimming took 1 base from V and 8 from J; bases not matched to a gene: 5. The CDR3 totals 16 residues. The germline gives CDR1 SGHTA, CDR2 FQGTGA. Assay used: immunoSEQ multiplex PCR; TCRdb lists only in-frame clones, some missing. The sample yields some 96,000 clones, around nine tenths seen once. The V gene is TRBV7-3, the J gene TRBJ2-1, with TRBD2 matching over 13 bases. Material: peripheral blood. This receptor was identified in a man aged 80 or over with acute or convalescent COVID-19. The CDR3 loop is CASSLRGTSGIDEQFF. Here the CDR3 DNA reads TGTGCCAGCAGCTTAAGAGGGACTAGCGGGATCGATGAGCAGTTCTTC.